Below, 19 T cell receptor beta chains from the same sample are listed, as sequenced in a study of liver allograft versus peripheral blood T cells. About the research overall: Transplanted-liver T cell receptor repertoires were compared with recipients' peripheral blood repertoires.

In TCRdb, the reads were re-called with MiXCR into one record per CDR3 protein. The table includes some 4,000 distinct CDR3 sequences, approximately 15% detected once. The receptors stem from a human patient who had a liver transplant. Part of the T cell pool may stem from the graft donor.

This clonotype is deemed medium-sized. The V call is TRBV6-1, the J call TRBJ1-4; a possible D gene is TRBD1 (5 bases). V shed 2 bases and J shed 9 bases, with 16 bases lying between them. The CDR3 loop spans 15 amino acids. The germline V gene has CDR1 MNHNS and CDR2 SASEGT. The CDR3 region has the DNA TGTGCCAGCAGTGAACCCCGGGGCTCAAATCAAAAACTGTTTTTT. Residues: CASSEPRGSNQKLFF.

This clonotype has ten or more counts. The chain uses TRBV13 and TRBJ2-2; 9 bases align to TRBD2. This CDR3 comprises 18 residues. Germline V gives CDR1 PRHDT, CDR2 FYEKMQ (reference sequence). Germline trimming cut 3 bases from V and 2 bases from J; bases unmatched to any gene: 10. As DNA, the CDR3 is TGTGCCAGCAGCTTCCTCGGGCGGGGGGGCCGTAACACCGGGGAGCTGTTTTTT. This translates into CASSFLGRGGRNTGELFF.

This clonotype was detected a few times. The genes are TRBV12-3 or TRBV12-4 and TRBJ1-1; no clear D gene. This CDR3 region has 13 residues. The V end was cut by 8 bases, the J end by 4 bases, with 14 bases between. The CDR3: CASLRHGGTEAFF. CDR3 bases: TGTGCCAGCCTGAGACATGGTGGCACTGAAGCTTTCTTT.

This clonotype is classed as medium-sized. The chain recombines TRBV11-2 with TRBJ1-3; D not certain. The germline gives CDR1 SGHAT, CDR2 FQNNGV. V was pared by 1 base and J by 4 bases, with 11 bases between. The CDR3 has 15 amino acids. CDR3 protein: CASSLGPDVGNTIYF. The CDR3 DNA sequence: TGTGCCAGCAGCTTAGGCCCGGACGTCGGAAACACCATATATTTT.

The sample holds one count of this clonotype. Since a much larger clone is just one base distant, this may be a read error. The chain links TRBV29-1 to TRBJ2-5, with 8 nucleotides matching TRBD1. The CDR3 consists of 12 residues. Germline values: CDR1 SQVTM, CDR2 ANQGSEA. CDR3 sequence (DNA): TGCAGCGTGCGACAGGGGTTAGAGACCCAGCACTTC. It specifies CSVRQGLETQHF.

By sample fraction, this clonotype is medium-sized. J is TRBJ2-1 and V is TRBV19; 7 nucleotides line up with TRBD1. The ends lost 9 bases at V and 2 bases at J; junction bases unmatched: 19. The CDR3 has 18 amino acids. Germline V gene sequence: CDR1 LNHDA, CDR2 SQIVND (reference sequence). The CDR3 here is CASSHAPLQGYAYNEQFF. In DNA, the CDR3 is TGTGCCAGCTCTCACGCCCCTCTACAGGGGTACGCCTACAATGAGCAGTTCTTC. The full variable domain, its missing parts supplied by reference TRBV19 and TRBJ2-1, is DGGITQSPKYLFRKEGQNVTLSCEQNLNHDAMYWYRQDPGQGLRLIYYSQIVNDFQKGDIAEGYSVSREKKESFPLTVTSAQKNPTAFYLCASSHAPLQGYAYNEQFFGPGTRLTVL.

In its sample, this clonotype ranks as medium-sized. The J gene is TRBJ1-6, the V gene TRBV20-1; 9 bases match TRBD1. CDR3 length: 15 residues. Germline lookup yields CDR1 DFQATT and CDR2 SNEGSKA (reference sequence). V lost 5 bases, J lost 5 bases, and 7 bases stayed unmatched. The CDR3 loop reads CSAPGTGPNNSPLHF. CDR3 in DNA: TGCAGTGCTCCAGGGACAGGGCCGAATAATTCACCCCTCCACTTT.

The V call is TRBV9, the J call TRBJ1-1; TRBD1 is a possible D gene (5 bases). From germline, CDR1 is SGDLS and CDR2 YYNGEE. This CDR3 has 15 residues. V was trimmed by 1 base and J by 2 bases, leaving 12 bases between them. The DNA for the CDR3 is TGTGCCAGCAGCGTAATGCCGGGGGTAAACACTGAAGCTTTCTTT. Amino acids: CASSVMPGVNTEAFF.

This clonotype is labeled medium-sized (0.01 to 0.1%). The V call is TRBV6-2 or TRBV6-3, the J call TRBJ2-1; D is possibly TRBD2 (7 bases). Germline CDR1 reads MNHEY; CDR2 reads SVGEGT. The CDR3 contains 16 residues. Trimming took 7 bases from V and 2 from J, leaving 18 bases between them. The CDR3 DNA follows: TGTGCCAGCACGTCACCCCGGGGGGCCCCCTACAATGAGCAGTTCTTC. This gives the protein CASTSPRGAPYNEQFF.

This clonotype is labeled as medium-sized. J is TRBJ2-3 and V is TRBV19; 9 nucleotides match TRBD1. Germline lookup yields CDR1 LNHDA and CDR2 SQIVND (reference sequence). J was trimmed by 4 bases and V by 4 bases; bases with no gene match: 9. This CDR3 is built from 16 residues. In DNA form, the CDR3 reads TGTGCCAGTAGTAGCGACAGGGGGTATGCGTCAGATACGCAGTATTTT. Translating it yields CASSSDRGYASDTQYF.

This clonotype has a handful of counts. This chain connects TRBV20-1 to TRBJ1-3, with D unclear. There are 13 residues in the CDR3. With 2 bases removed from V and 4 bases from J, the gap between germline ends came to 9 bases. Per the germline V gene, CDR1 is DFQATT and CDR2 is SNEGSKA (reference sequence). The CDR3 protein is CSARSPAGNTIYF. Written as DNA, the CDR3 is TGCAGTGCTAGATCCCCCGCCGGAAACACCATATATTTT.

Regarding this clonotype: This may be a read error: a much more frequent sequence differs by one nucleotide. The chain couples TRBV7-9 to TRBJ2-2, with D unclear. The CDR3 runs 14 residues. Germline V gene lookup returns CDR1 SEHNR and CDR2 FQNEAQ (reference sequence). The DNA for the CDR3 is TGTGTCAGCAGTCCCAAAGCCCACACCGGGGAGCTGTTTTTT. Encoded protein: CVSSPKAHTGELFF.

This clonotype rates as medium-sized. The chain links TRBV6-5 to TRBJ1-4; 7 nucleotides match TRBD1. From germline, CDR1 is MNHEY and CDR2 SVGAGI. The CDR3 extends over 18 amino acids. V dropped 4 bases and J dropped 0; count of bases not matched to a gene: 11. In nucleotides, the CDR3 is TGTGCCAGCAGTTTCGGGCTCGGGACAGCCACAACTAATGAAAAACTGTTTTTT. Translation gives CASSFGLGTATTNEKLFF.

This clonotype showed up many times. The CDR3 sequence is CASSPTNFRNTEAFF. CDR3 sequence (DNA): TGCGCCAGCAGCCCTACAAACTTTAGGAACACTGAAGCTTTCTTT. This chain joins TRBV5-1 and TRBJ1-1; D is unresolved. CDR3 length equals 15 residues. Looked up from germline, CDR1 is SGHRS and CDR2 is YFSETQ. The V and J ends lost 4 bases and 1 base respectively, with 14 bases between them.

In its sample, this clonotype is medium-sized (0.01 to 0.1%). J is TRBJ1-2 and V is TRBV18, with 7 positions matching TRBD1. The CDR3 has 14 residues. V dropped 4 bases and J dropped 6; count of bases not matched to a gene: 8. Germline CDR1 reads KGHSH; CDR2 reads LQKENI. CDR3 residues: CASSRTGGLDGYTF. The CDR3 DNA sequence: TGTGCCAGCTCACGGACAGGAGGATTGGATGGCTACACCTTC.

In this sample, this clonotype turned up many times. The chain recombines TRBV12-3 or TRBV12-4 with TRBJ1-1, with TRBD1 as a possible D gene (6 bases). Trimming cost V 6 bases and J 9 bases, with 14 bases left between them. CDR3 size: 12 residues. The CDR3 nucleotides are TGTGCCAGCAGACAGGGAGGGTGGAAAGCTTTCTTT. It translates to CASRQGGWKAFF.

This clonotype is medium-sized in the sample. The chain recombines TRBV7-2 with TRBJ1-6; 10 bases fit TRBD1. CDR1 and CDR2 from the germline V gene are SGHTA and FQGNSA. The CDR3 is made up of 14 amino acids. V lost 5 bases and J lost 8; bases outside the gene matches: 3. CDR3 in amino acids: CASSRDRGYSPLHF. CDR3 bases: TGTGCCAGCAGCCGGGACAGGGGCTATTCACCCCTCCACTTT.

This clonotype is medium-sized within its sample. The rearrangement uses TRBV12-3 or TRBV12-4 and TRBJ1-4, with no clear D. The CDR3 runs to 11 residues. V was shortened by 8 bases and J by 8 bases, with 9 bases between the two germline ends. The CDR3 bases are TGTGCCAGCGCGCTGACAGAAAAACTGTTTTTT. Residues: CASALTEKLFF.

The chain joins TRBV6-5 to TRBJ1-2, with D unclear. This CDR3 is built from 11 residues. Trimming shortened V by 5 bases and J by 8 bases, and 9 bases separated the two germline ends. The V gene's germline CDR1 is MNHEY and CDR2 SVGAGI. The DNA of the CDR3 is TGTGCCAGCAGTCCCTCGGGGGGCTACACCTTC. It is translated as CASSPSGGYTF.